This TCR beta chain emerged from a study of shared clonotypes between healthy human individuals. Study findings and constraints: What rarefaction showed was incomplete sorted-subset sequencing despite large depth.

The assay was immunoSEQ multiplex PCR, and TCRdb's table has in-frame clones only and misses some. In the table there are 2 million to 2.5 million clones, nearly 97% of which are singletons. CD4+ cells were split into CD45RA+ naive and CD45RA-negative memory subsets. There are 12 residues in the CDR3. Trimming left V 6 bases short and J 5 bases short, with 8 bases between. The germline CDR1 and CDR2 sequences are SNHLY and FYNNEI. A word on this clone: Its target is unknown.

The sample consisted of naive CD4+ T cells sorted from blood. Subset given: CD45RA+ positively selected. The sequence was collected from a man aged 18 to 30 in good health. The rearrangement uses TRBV2 and TRBJ1-5; D is unclear. In DNA, the CDR3 is TGTGCCAGCAGCTATATGGATCAGCCCCAGCATTTT. This translates into CASSYMDQPQHF.